The source of this TCR beta chain is a study of cytotoxic CD8 clonotypes in ibrutinib-treated CLL (dated by TCRdb to the early 2020s). At the level of the whole study: The cohort included roughly 15 treatment-naive and some twelve relapsed/refractory patients; 17 were IGHV unmutated. Responses were partial in 24 patients and complete in 2; after median about 63 months follow-up, about 14 stayed in remission and roughly twelve progressed. The response samples were drawn at a median of approximately twelve months into treatment, with a range of roughly 6 to 40 months. An average of roughly 250,000 productive templates and 94,082 productive rearrangements was obtained per sample. Of the roughly 79 people in the trial, 26 had longitudinal samples available. Cryopreserved peripheral blood mononuclear cells were obtained before treatment, at response, and at either sustained remission or disease progression. Every sample from remission and from progressive disease was obtained while the patients were still on ibrutinib. The study at large found these results: Public clonotypes were rare and either shrank or stayed stable during treatment, and the rise in clonality at ibrutinib response reflected expansion of private clonotypes. Sampling times were not matched between patients in sustained remission and patients whose disease was progressing, and lymph node repertoires were not examined. Baseline clonality exceeded that of age-matched healthy donors and correlated strongly with circulating CD8+ T-cell counts. At ibrutinib response clonality went up, during sustained remission it held steady, and at progression it dropped back toward baseline.

Concerning this clone: It has no known antigen specificity. No base quality information exists; no much larger clone differs at one position.

A MiSeq instrument was used for deep resolution sequencing, which targeted depths ranging from 1 in 1 million up to 1 in 200,000 T cells, with coverage averaging 10x for each clonotype. TCR beta libraries were generated with the immunoSEQ hsTCRB Kit. In the authors' own workflow: The data were analyzed with ImmunoSEQ Analyzer and ImmunoSEQ Data Assistant, and V, D and J gene assignments followed IMGT definitions. Clonality, which ranges from 0 to 1, was calculated as one minus the normalized Shannon entropy of productive rearrangement frequencies. Only overrepresented clonotypes making up at least 0.05% of the repertoire of each patient were included in the public clonotype analysis. About a dozen repertoires from age-matched healthy donors, obtained from immuneACCESS, served as clonality controls. Imported from immuneACCESS, the table was reduced by TCRdb to in-frame sequences with V and J called. These copies leave out some clones; in studies compared against another copy, an unresolved V gene accounts for under half, and the cause of the remainder is not known. Clone size and the V and J calls come from that table; the DNA yielded D and trimming. This sample comprises approximately 47,000 clones, roughly three fifths of them detected only once. Around a quarter of the sample comes from the top ten.

The time point tag for this specimen amounts to: approximately 25 months on ibrutinib. Around 2 micrograms of genomic DNA were extracted from cryopreserved PBMCs for TCR beta library preparation. Longitudinal blood samples from CLL patients receiving ibrutinib monotherapy were subjected to high-throughput TCR beta sequencing. The patients took part in an open-label, single-center phase 2 trial of ibrutinib monotherapy. V drops 6 bases and J drops 0 bases, leaving 13 bases in between. The CDR3 runs 15 amino acids, cysteine and phenylalanine included. Only the CDR3 DNA stays, 45 bases, in frame from base 1. CDR1 and CDR2 are read off the germline V gene (reference sequence) as LNHDA and SQIVND.

Sequencing was performed on PBMCs, taken after 24 months of ibrutinib treatment. The sequence was collected from a human donor with chronic lymphocytic leukemia. The chain links TRBV19 with TRBJ2-3, with an unclear D gene assignment. The nucleotides read TGTGCCAGTAGCCCGGGTGCCAGGAGCACAGATACGCAGTATTTT. Its protein product is CASSPGARSTDTQYF. Supplemented by the reference TRBV19 and TRBJ2-3 proteins around the CDR3, the complete variable domain is DGGITQSPKYLFRKEGQNVTLSCEQNLNHDAMYWYRQDPGQGLRLIYYSQIVNDFQKGDIAEGYSVSREKKESFPLTVTSAQKNPTAFYLCASSPGARSTDTQYFGPGTRLTVL.